This TCR beta chain comes out of a study of blood T cell repertoires in COVID-19. Overall study: Specimens from acute and convalescent COVID-19 originated in the United States, Italy and Spain. From T cells, B-cell-depleted T cells, or PBMCs came the material, which was cDNA or gDNA.

Participant age was roughly 18 to 89 years, and participants resided in about two dozen US areas. Authors' data handling: Cell counts per sample came from amplifying reference gene primers. Assay: immunoSEQ multiplex PCR; the TCRdb copy retains only in-frame clones and omits some. The V and J calls and the clone size are those of that table, but D and trimming were determined from the DNA. The sample yields about 160,000 clones, over 75% seen once. Germline V gene data show CDR1 as SGDLS and CDR2 as YYNGEE. The CDR3 consists of 12 residues. The germline V and J ends were trimmed by 0 bases and 6 bases, with 5 bases remaining between them.

Material for sequencing was PBMCs or T cells enriched from blood (not recorded which). V usage is TRBV9 and J usage is TRBJ2-3, with D unclear. The receptor's source is a woman aged 50 to 60 who had recovered from COVID-19. The chain's CDR3 is CASSVVRDTQYF. The DNA for the CDR3 is TGTGCCAGCAGCGTAGTGAGGGATACGCAGTATTTT.